The following is a TCR beta chain sequence with its context. A read error may be the cause here, since a much bigger clone is one base away. Likely a read error: the CDR3 ends without its conserved phenylalanine or tryptophan. Because the CDR3's place on the DNA is in doubt, the DNA is left out and the CDR3 is given as listed by TCRdb. The source of the sample is a study of molecular identifiers for immune sequencing clone quantification. Based on a CD8+CD4-CCR7+CD45RA+ profile, naive CD8 T cells were sorted. The CDR3 comprises 13 residues, both ends counted. Germline CDR1 reads MNHEY; CDR2 reads SVGEGT. TCRdb re-analysed the PCR reads in MiXCR, keeping a single row per CDR3 protein. The repertoire has approximately 500,000 distinct CDR3 sequences, roughly 23% of them found once; the top ten carry about 0.8%.

J is TRBJ2-1 and V is TRBV6-2 or TRBV6-3; whether TRBD1, the table's D call, matches the DNA was not checked. The receptor's source is a human donor in good health. Some libraries in this study had Jurkat cell RNA spiked in. Material for sequencing was naive CD8+ T cells from blood, with Jurkat cell RNA spiked in. Stated subset: FACS-sorted CD8+CD4-CCR7+CD45RA+ naive T cells. CDR3: CASSYSSGPELFI.